The next 28 T cell receptor beta chains were all read from a single sample in a study of T cells in Graves' hyperthyroidism and ophthalmopathy. RNA transcripts gave rise to amplified TCR beta CDR3 regions. A set of HTBI primers served as the primers for a first-round RT-PCR of the TCR CDR3. TCRdb passed the multiplex PCR reads through MiXCR, listing each CDR3 protein once. Of around 800,000 distinct CDR3 sequences listed, roughly 37% are singletons. The source material was blood. The receptors were sampled from a man aged 18-30 years with Graves' hyperthyroidism.

This clonotype has ten or more counts. The CDR3 reads CATVGQGQAGANVLTF. As DNA, the CDR3 is TGTGCCACCGTGGGCCAGGGGCAGGCTGGGGCCAACGTCCTGACTTTC. The chain links TRBV2 to TRBJ2-6; D is possibly TRBD1 (6 bases). V shed 10 bases and J shed 2 bases, with 18 bases lying between them. The V gene's germline CDR1 is SNHLY and CDR2 FYNNEI. CDR3 size: 16 residues.

J is TRBJ1-2 and V is TRBV7-9; D gene uncertain. The CDR3 totals 14 residues. V lost 3 bases and J 0 bases, leaving 8 bases between the germline ends. Germline CDR1 reads SEHNR; CDR2 reads FQNEAQ (reference sequence). This CDR3 reads CASSLERSNYGYTF. In nucleotides, the CDR3 is TGTGCCAGCAGCTTGGAGCGTTCTAACTATGGCTACACCTTC.

The chain combines TRBV29-1 with TRBJ1-1; D remains unclear. Trimming left V 4 bases short and J 4 bases short, with 13 bases between. Germline lookup yields CDR1 SQVTM and CDR2 ANQGSEA. CDR3 length: 13 residues. CDR3 in DNA: TGCAGCGTTGTTGTAGGGATGAGCACTGAAGCTTTCTTT. This sequence encodes CSVVVGMSTEAFF. Using reference TRBV29-1 and TRBJ1-1 for the parts outside the CDR3, the full variable domain is SAVISQKPSRDICQRGTSLTIQCQVDSQVTMMFWYRQQPGQSLTLIATANQGSEATYESGFVIDKFPISRPNLTFSTLTVSNMSPEDSSIYLCSVVVGMSTEAFFGQGTRLTVV.

In its sample, this clonotype was seen a few times. V is TRBV11-2 and J is TRBJ2-5; D ambiguous. The germline V gene has CDR1 SGHAT and CDR2 FQNNGV. V was cut by 1 base and J by 3 bases, with 12 bases left in between. This CDR3 has 15 amino acids. The CDR3 DNA reads as TGTGCCAGCAGCTTAGCTCAGGACCCAAAAGAGACCCAGTACTTC. Its translation: CASSLAQDPKETQYF.

This clonotype was recorded at least ten times. The chain couples TRBV2 to TRBJ1-2; 7 bases line up with TRBD1. Germline V lookup: CDR1 SNHLY, CDR2 FYNNEI. V shed 4 bases, J shed 10 bases, and the junction held 3 bases outside the gene matches. This CDR3 region has 11 residues. CDR3 nucleotide sequence: TGTGCCAGCAGTGGTACAGGGGACTACACCTTC. Protein sequence: CASSGTGDYTF.

V is TRBV29-1 and J is TRBJ1-5; perhaps TRBD1 as D (5 bases). The germline gives CDR1 SQVTM, CDR2 ANQGSEA. This CDR3 has 15 residues. The V end lost 7 bases, the J end lost 8 bases, and 24 bases lay between the germline ends. The CDR3 region has the DNA TGCAGCGCGACTAGCGGGGGGGGAGCCGGGGAGCCCCAGCATTTT. Protein sequence: CSATSGGGAGEPQHF.

This clonotype occurred many times. As DNA, the CDR3 is TGTGCCAGCAGTCCTGGACAGGGGAGAGAAAAACTGTTTTTT. Translation: CASSPGQGREKLFF. The rearrangement joins TRBV2 to TRBJ1-4; 9 nucleotides match TRBD1. CDR1 and CDR2 (germline): SNHLY, FYNNEI. This CDR3 has 14 residues. With V trimmed by 5 bases and J by 8 bases, 6 bases remained unmatched.

This sequence joins TRBV7-8 and TRBJ1-4, with 9 bases fitting TRBD1. CDR3 length equals 15 residues. With 5 bases clipped from V and 6 bases from J, the junction kept 7 bases outside the gene matches. Germline CDR1 reads SGHVS; CDR2 reads FQNEAQ. The CDR3 DNA is TGTGCCAGCAGCCCGGGACAGGGCGGGGATGAAAAACTGTTTTTT. Its translation: CASSPGQGGDEKLFF.

This sequence joins TRBV10-3 and TRBJ1-2, with D possibly matching TRBD1 (5 bases). The germline gives CDR1 ENHRY, CDR2 SYGVKD. The length of the CDR3 is 12 residues. Trimming took 4 bases from V and 8 from J, leaving 11 bases between them. The CDR3, as DNA: TGTGCCATCAGTGCCAGGGTGGGAGGCTACACCTTC. This encodes CAISARVGGYTF.

The chain is built from TRBV4-1 and TRBJ1-3; D is unclear. V lost 4 bases and J 0 bases, leaving 10 bases between the germline ends. Germline values: CDR1 MGHRA, CDR2 YSYEKL. CDR3 length: 15 amino acids. The CDR3 is CASSLDGDSGNTIYF. The CDR3 nucleotides are TGCGCCAGCAGCCTGGACGGCGACTCTGGAAACACCATATATTTT.

The chain carries TRBV10-3 and TRBJ2-2; D possibly corresponds to TRBD2 (6 bases). Between the trimmed V and J ends, which lost 7 bases and 5 bases, there was a span of 8 bases. The V gene's germline CDR1 is ENHRY and CDR2 SYGVKD. The CDR3 loop spans 12 amino acids. The CDR3 bases are TGTGCCATCATGGGGGGAACCGGGGAGCTGTTTTTT. Protein sequence: CAIMGGTGELFF.

This clonotype appeared many times. The V and J genes are TRBV7-2 and TRBJ1-3; D gene ambiguous. Germline assignment: CDR1 SGHTA and CDR2 FQGNSA. Trimming shortened V by 7 bases and J by 2 bases, and 6 bases separated the two germline ends. This CDR3 is 12 amino acids long. Here the CDR3 reads CASTRAGNTIYF. CDR3 bases: TGTGCCAGCACCCGTGCTGGAAACACCATATATTTT. Complete variable domain (other parts from reference TRBV7-2 and TRBJ1-3): GAGVSQSPSNKVTEKGKDVELRCDPISGHTALYWYRQSLGQGLEFLIYFQGNSAPDKSGLPSDRFSAERTGGSVSTLTIQRTQQEDSAVYLCASTRAGNTIYFGEGSWLTVV.

This clonotype was found many times. The chain joins TRBV9 to TRBJ1-2, with a possible D match to TRBD1 (6 bases). Between the trimmed V and J ends, which lost 4 bases and 8 bases, there was a span of 15 bases. Germline CDR1 reads SGDLS; CDR2 reads YYNGEE. The CDR3 runs to 13 residues. CDR3 in amino acids: CASSTTGLAGYTF. The CDR3 DNA reads as TGTGCCAGCAGCACCACAGGGTTGGCCGGCTACACCTTC.

Here the CDR3 reads CSAPGLAGGPRWEQYF. The CDR3 nucleotides read TGCAGTGCTCCGGGACTAGCGGGAGGGCCTCGGTGGGAGCAGTACTTC. The chain links TRBV20-1 to TRBJ2-7; TRBD2 agrees at 16 bases. The CDR3 covers 16 residues. Germline V gives CDR1 DFQATT, CDR2 SNEGSKA (reference sequence). The J segment lost 7 bases and the V segment lost 5 bases, leaving 11 bases of the junction unmatched.

There are a few counts of this clonotype. The chain uses TRBV5-1 and TRBJ2-5; D gene ambiguous. Germline V gives CDR1 SGHRS, CDR2 YFSETQ. V was pared by 0 bases and J by 4 bases, with 13 bases between. CDR3 length: 15 amino acids. CDR3 sequence reads: CASSLEGGGGETQYF. Written as DNA, the CDR3 is TGCGCCAGCAGCTTGGAGGGTGGTGGTGGAGAGACCCAGTACTTC.

This clonotype is a singleton in its sample. V and J are TRBV29-1 and TRBJ1-4; 7 bases map to TRBD1. CDR3 size: 14 residues. Germline V gives CDR1 SQVTM, CDR2 ANQGSEA. J lost 7 bases, V lost 3 bases, and 8 bases had no gene match. The CDR3 sequence is CSVDGTEGTEKLFF. The CDR3 nucleotides are TGCAGCGTTGATGGGACAGAGGGGACTGAAAAACTGTTTTTT.

This clonotype was observed many times. V gene TRBV7-2 combines with J gene TRBJ1-6, with no clear D. This CDR3 spans 13 amino acids. Germline V lookup: CDR1 SGHTA, CDR2 FQGNSA. Trimming took off 5 bases at V and 15 bases at J, with 17 bases between the two ends. In nucleotides, the CDR3 is TGTGCCAGCAGCCAGAACGGTCAGACGTTCCTCCACTTT. It yields the protein CASSQNGQTFLHF. The full variable domain, rest sourced from reference TRBV7-2 and TRBJ1-6, is GAGVSQSPSNKVTEKGKDVELRCDPISGHTALYWYRQSLGQGLEFLIYFQGNSAPDKSGLPSDRFSAERTGGSVSTLTIQRTQQEDSAVYLCASSQNGQTFLHFGNGTRLTVT.

The gene calls are TRBV6-4 and TRBJ2-5; D might be TRBD1 or TRBD2, each matching 5 bases. This CDR3 spans 13 amino acids. With 4 bases removed from V and 6 bases from J, the gap between germline ends came to 12 bases. Germline values: CDR1 MRHNA, CDR2 SNTAGT. The CDR3 DNA reads TGTGCCAGCAGTGTCGGGGCTCAAAAGACCCAGTACTTC. Its protein is CASSVGAQKTQYF.

This clonotype was detected only a few times. V gene TRBV9 combines with J gene TRBJ2-7; 7 nucleotides match TRBD1. Per the germline V gene, CDR1 is SGDLS and CDR2 is YYNGEE. The CDR3 is made up of 14 amino acids. V trimming: 4 bases; J trimming: 3 bases; junction bases outside the gene matches: 7. The DNA of the CDR3 is TGTGCCAGCAGCAAGAGGGGGCACGACTACGAGCAGTACTTC. Its translation is CASSKRGHDYEQYF.

This clonotype was detected many times. The chain is built from TRBV2 and TRBJ1-6; 11 bases line up with TRBD1. The CDR3 extends over 15 amino acids. V lost 11 bases and J lost 10; bases outside the gene matches: 13. Per the germline V gene, CDR1 is SNHLY and CDR2 is FYNNEI. This CDR3 reads CAARTDRGLVSPLHF. The CDR3 DNA reads as TGTGCCGCCAGAACGGACAGGGGGCTAGTGTCACCCCTCCACTTT.

This clonotype has more than one count but fewer than ten. The chain is built from TRBV20-1 and TRBJ1-5, with D tentatively TRBD1 (6 bases). V was trimmed by 6 bases and J by 7 bases, leaving 22 bases between them. CDR3 size: 15 residues. CDR1 DFQATT and CDR2 SNEGSKA come from the germline V gene (reference sequence). The DNA of the CDR3 is TGCAGTGCACCCCAACAGGGTGGGGACGGACAGCCCCAGCATTTT. This encodes CSAPQQGGDGQPQHF.

The chain recombines TRBV9 with TRBJ1-5; D unresolved. Trimming removed 0 bases from V and 0 bases from J, with 7 bases in between. This CDR3 spans 15 amino acids. CDR1 is SGDLS, CDR2 YYNGEE, per germline. The CDR3 loop reads CASSVDGVSNQPQHF. The CDR3 bases are TGTGCCAGCAGCGTAGATGGGGTTAGCAATCAGCCCCAGCATTTT.

This chain joins TRBV5-1 and TRBJ2-7; D remains unclear. The V gene's germline CDR1 is SGHRS and CDR2 YFSETQ. With 8 bases removed from V and 7 bases from J, the gap between germline ends came to 25 bases. This CDR3 contains 15 residues. The CDR3 is CASTAWLAYTGEQYF. The CDR3 nucleotides are TGCGCCAGTACCGCCTGGCTCGCATACACCGGGGAGCAGTACTTC.

This clonotype was seen a few times. CDR3 sequence: CASSQSDRVEEQYF. The CDR3 DNA follows: TGCGCCAGCAGCCAAAGCGACAGGGTCGAGGAGCAGTACTTC. The chain has TRBV4-1 and TRBJ2-7; 7 bases match TRBD1. Germline loops: CDR1 MGHRA, CDR2 YSYEKL. The CDR3 extends over 14 amino acids. V lost 2 bases to trimming and J lost 7 bases; unmatched junction nucleotides: 8.

The sample holds many counts of this clonotype. This rearrangement joins TRBV29-1 to TRBJ1-1; a weak D match, TRBD1 (6 bases). The V gene's germline CDR1 is SQVTM and CDR2 ANQGSEA. The V end lost 3 bases, the J end lost 8 bases, and 10 bases lay between the germline ends. The CDR3 totals 11 residues. The CDR3 sequence is CSVDGGREAFF. The DNA for the CDR3 is TGCAGCGTTGATGGGGGCCGCGAAGCTTTCTTT.

A note on this clonotype: This may arise from a read error, as a much more abundant clone is one base away. V usage is TRBV7-9 and J usage is TRBJ1-4; D is ambiguous. The CDR3 consists of 13 residues. CDR1 and CDR2 from the germline V gene are SEHNR and FQNEAQ (reference sequence). CDR3 in DNA: TGTGCCAGCAGCTTAGGAAGCGGAGAAAAACTGATTTTT. Translating it yields CASSLGSGEKLIF.

This clonotype showed up many times. V gene TRBV2 combines with J gene TRBJ2-7; D ambiguous. Germline V CDR1 and CDR2: SNHLY, FYNNEI. Trimming cost V 2 bases and J 3 bases, with 11 bases left between them. This CDR3 is built from 14 residues. DNA for the CDR3: TGTGCCAGCAGTGAATACAGCTACAACTACGAGCAGTACTTC. It translates to CASSEYSYNYEQYF.

The J gene is TRBJ1-1, the V gene TRBV29-1; D ambiguous. This CDR3 has 13 amino acids. Trimming removed 3 bases at V and 7 bases at J, with 15 bases between. The germline V gene has CDR1 SQVTM and CDR2 ANQGSEA. The CDR3 sequence is CSVERNRPGEAFF. The CDR3 DNA reads TGCAGCGTTGAGAGGAATAGACCGGGTGAAGCTTTCTTT.